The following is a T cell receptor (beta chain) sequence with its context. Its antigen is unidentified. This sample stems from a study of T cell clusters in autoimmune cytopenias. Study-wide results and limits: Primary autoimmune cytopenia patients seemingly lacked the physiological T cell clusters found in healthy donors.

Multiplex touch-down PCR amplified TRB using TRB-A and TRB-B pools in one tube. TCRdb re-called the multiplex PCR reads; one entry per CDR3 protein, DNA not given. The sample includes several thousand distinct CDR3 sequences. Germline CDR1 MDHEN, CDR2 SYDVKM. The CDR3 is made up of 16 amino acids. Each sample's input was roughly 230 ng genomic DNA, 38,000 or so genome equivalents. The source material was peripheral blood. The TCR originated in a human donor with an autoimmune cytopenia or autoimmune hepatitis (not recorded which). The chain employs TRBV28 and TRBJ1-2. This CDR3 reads CASGVSGGWLNYGYTF.